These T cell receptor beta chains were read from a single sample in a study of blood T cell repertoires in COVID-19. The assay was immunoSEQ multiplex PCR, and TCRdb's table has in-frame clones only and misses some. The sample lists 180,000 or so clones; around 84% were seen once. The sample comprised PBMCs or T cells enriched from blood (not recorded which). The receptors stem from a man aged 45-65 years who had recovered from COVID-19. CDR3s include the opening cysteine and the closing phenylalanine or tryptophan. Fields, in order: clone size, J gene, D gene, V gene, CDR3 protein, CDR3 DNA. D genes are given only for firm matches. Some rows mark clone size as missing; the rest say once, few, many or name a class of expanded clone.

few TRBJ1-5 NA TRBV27 CASSLSGSSNQPQHF TGTGCCAGCAGTTTATCAGGGAGTAGCAATCAGCCCCAGCATTTT
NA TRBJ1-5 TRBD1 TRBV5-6 CASSLTLLAGGNQPQHF TGTGCCAGCAGCTTGACCCTGTTGGCAGGGGGGAATCAGCCCCAGCATTTT
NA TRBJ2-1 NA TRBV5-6 CASSLYYNEQFF TGTGCCAGCAGCTTGTATTATAATGAGCAGTTCTTC
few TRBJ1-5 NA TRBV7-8 CASSRIRGQPQHF TGTGCCAGCAGCCGAATTCGAGGGCAGCCCCAGCATTTT
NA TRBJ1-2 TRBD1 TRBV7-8 CASSSPGTGDLDGYTF TGTGCCAGCAGCTCCCCCGGGACAGGGGATTTGGATGGCTACACCTTC
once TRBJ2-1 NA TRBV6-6 CASSPGTQTYNEQFF TGTGCCAGCAGCCCCGGGACACAGACCTACAATGAGCAGTTCTTC
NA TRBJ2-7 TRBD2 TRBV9 CASSVALAGPYEQYF TGTGCCAGCAGCGTAGCCCTAGCGGGGCCCTACGAGCAGTACTTC
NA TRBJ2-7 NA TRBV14 CASSQDLLVEEQYF TGTGCCAGCAGCCAAGATCTCTTGGTTGAGGAGCAGTACTTC
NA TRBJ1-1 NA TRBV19 CASSRGQGLNTEAFF TGTGCCAGTAGTAGAGGTCAGGGGCTGAACACTGAAGCTTTCTTT
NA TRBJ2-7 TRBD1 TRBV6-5 CASSYSRRQGYEQYF TGTGCCAGCAGTTACTCGAGGAGACAGGGCTACGAGCAGTACTTC
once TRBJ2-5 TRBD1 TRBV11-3 CASSSGTGGVETQYF TGTGCCAGCAGCTCCGGGACAGGGGGTGTGGAGACCCAGTACTTC
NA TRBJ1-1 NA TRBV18 CASSKDSFSEAFF TGTGCCAGCTCAAAAGACAGCTTCTCTGAAGCTTTCTTT
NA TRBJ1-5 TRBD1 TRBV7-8 CATSGGQGKNQPQHF TGTGCCACCTCAGGGGGACAGGGAAAAAATCAGCCCCAGCATTTT
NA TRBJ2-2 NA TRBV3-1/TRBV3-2 CASSPLANTGELFF TGTGCCAGCAGTCCACTAGCGAACACCGGGGAGCTGTTTTTT
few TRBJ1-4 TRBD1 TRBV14 CASSQTGGEEKLFF TGTGCCAGCAGCCAGACAGGGGGCGAAGAAAAACTGTTTTTT
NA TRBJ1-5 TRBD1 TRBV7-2 CASSITGGNSNQPQHF TGTGCCAGCAGCATAACAGGGGGAAATAGCAATCAGCCCCAGCATTTT
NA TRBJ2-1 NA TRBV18 CASSPVRGEQFF TGTGCCAGCTCACCAGTAAGAGGAGAGCAGTTCTTC
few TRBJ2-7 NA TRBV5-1 CASSLGTVNYEQYF TGCGCCAGCAGCTTGGGGACAGTCAATTACGAGCAGTACTTC
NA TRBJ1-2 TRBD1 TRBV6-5 CASKYTGESYGYTF TGTGCCAGCAAGTACACAGGGGAATCCTATGGCTACACCTTC
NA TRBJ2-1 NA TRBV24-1 CATSDSTQGGEQFF TGTGCCACCAGTGACAGCACCCAGGGAGGTGAGCAGTTCTTC